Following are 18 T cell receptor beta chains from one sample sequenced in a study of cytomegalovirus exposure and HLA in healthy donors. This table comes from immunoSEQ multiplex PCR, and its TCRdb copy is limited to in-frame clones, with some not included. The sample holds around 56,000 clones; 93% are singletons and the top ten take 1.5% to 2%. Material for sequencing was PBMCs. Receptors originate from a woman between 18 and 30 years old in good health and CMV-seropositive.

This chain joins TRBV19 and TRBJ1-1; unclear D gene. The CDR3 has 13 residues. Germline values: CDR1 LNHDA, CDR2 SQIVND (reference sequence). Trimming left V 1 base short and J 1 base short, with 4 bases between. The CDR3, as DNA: TGTGCCAGTAGTATAGGAGGGAACACTGAAGCTTTCTTT. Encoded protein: CASSIGGNTEAFF.

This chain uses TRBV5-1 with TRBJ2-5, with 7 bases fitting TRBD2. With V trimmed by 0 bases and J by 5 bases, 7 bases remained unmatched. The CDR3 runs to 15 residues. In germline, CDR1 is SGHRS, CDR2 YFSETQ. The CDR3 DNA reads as TGCGCCAGCAGCTTGGAACTAGTCGGGGGGGAGACCCAGTACTTC. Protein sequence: CASSLELVGGETQYF.

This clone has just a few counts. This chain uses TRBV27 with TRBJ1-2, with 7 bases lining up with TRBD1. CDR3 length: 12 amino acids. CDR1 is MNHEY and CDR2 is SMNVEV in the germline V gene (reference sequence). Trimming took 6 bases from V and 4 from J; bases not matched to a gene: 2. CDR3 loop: CASSPGGYGYTF. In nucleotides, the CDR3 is TGTGCCAGCAGCCCAGGGGGCTATGGCTACACCTTC.

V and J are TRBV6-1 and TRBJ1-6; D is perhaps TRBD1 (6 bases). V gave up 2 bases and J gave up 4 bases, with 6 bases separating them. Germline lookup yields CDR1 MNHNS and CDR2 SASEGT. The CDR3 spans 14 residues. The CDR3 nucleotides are TGTGCCAGCAGTGAAAGGGGGTATAATTCACCCCTCCACTTT. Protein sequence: CASSERGYNSPLHF.

The CDR3 DNA reads TGCGCCAGCAGCCAATTTCTAGGGGCGTCCGAAAAACTGTTTTTT. Its translation is CASSQFLGASEKLFF. The V gene is TRBV4-3, the J gene TRBJ1-4, with a possible D match to TRBD1 (5 bases). The CDR3 runs to 15 residues. Germline CDR1 reads LGHNA; CDR2 reads YSLEER. The V gene lost 2 bases and the J gene lost 8 bases, with 15 bases spanning the gap.

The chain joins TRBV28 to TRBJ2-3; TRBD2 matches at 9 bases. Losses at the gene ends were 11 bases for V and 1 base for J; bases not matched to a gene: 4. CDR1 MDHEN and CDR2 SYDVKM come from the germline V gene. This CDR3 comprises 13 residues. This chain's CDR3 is CAGSSGGTDTQYF. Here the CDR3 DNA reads TGTGCCGGGTCTAGCGGGGGCACAGATACGCAGTATTTT.

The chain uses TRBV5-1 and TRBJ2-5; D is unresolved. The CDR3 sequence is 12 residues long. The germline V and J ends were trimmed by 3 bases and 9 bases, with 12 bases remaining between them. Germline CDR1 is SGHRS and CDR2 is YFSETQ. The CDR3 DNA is TGCGCCAGCAGCTACACCGCGGAGTCCCAGTACTTC. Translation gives CASSYTAESQYF.

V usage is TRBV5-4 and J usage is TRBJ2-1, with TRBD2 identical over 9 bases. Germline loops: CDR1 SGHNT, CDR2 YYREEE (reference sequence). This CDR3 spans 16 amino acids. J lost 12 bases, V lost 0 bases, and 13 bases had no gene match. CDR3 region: CASSLAPSGGLIGQFF. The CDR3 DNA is TGTGCCAGCAGCTTGGCCCCCAGCGGGGGGCTAATTGGGCAGTTCTTC.

This chain's CDR3 is CASRLSGGGSDTQYF. CDR3 nucleotides: TGTGCCAGCAGACTAAGCGGGGGGGGTTCAGATACGCAGTATTTT. V usage is TRBV6-5 and J usage is TRBJ2-3; 10 positions agree with TRBD2. The CDR3 is made up of 15 amino acids. V was clipped by 6 bases and J by 4 bases; unmatched bases: 7. CDR1 MNHEY and CDR2 SVGAGI come from the germline V gene.

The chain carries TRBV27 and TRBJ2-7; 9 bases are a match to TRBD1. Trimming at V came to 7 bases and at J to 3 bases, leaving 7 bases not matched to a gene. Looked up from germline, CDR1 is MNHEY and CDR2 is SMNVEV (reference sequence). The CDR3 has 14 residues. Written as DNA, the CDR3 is TGTGCCAGCACTGAGGGGACAGGGAACTACGAGCAGTACTTC. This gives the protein CASTEGTGNYEQYF.

CDR3 protein: CASNEGPYSNQPQHF. In DNA form, the CDR3 reads TGTGCCAGCAATGAGGGCCCCTATAGCAATCAGCCCCAGCATTTT. The chain carries TRBV6-6 and TRBJ1-5, with D hard to call. V gave up 7 bases and J gave up 0 bases, with 13 bases separating them. The CDR3 covers 15 residues. CDR1 and CDR2 from the germline V gene are MNHNY and SVGAGI (reference sequence).

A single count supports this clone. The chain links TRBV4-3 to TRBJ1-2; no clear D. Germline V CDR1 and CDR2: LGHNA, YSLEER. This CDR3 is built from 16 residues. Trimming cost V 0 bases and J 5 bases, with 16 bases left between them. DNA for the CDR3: TGCGCCAGCAGCCAAGATGAGTCCCCCGACATATATGGCTACACCTTC. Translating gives CASSQDESPDIYGYTF.

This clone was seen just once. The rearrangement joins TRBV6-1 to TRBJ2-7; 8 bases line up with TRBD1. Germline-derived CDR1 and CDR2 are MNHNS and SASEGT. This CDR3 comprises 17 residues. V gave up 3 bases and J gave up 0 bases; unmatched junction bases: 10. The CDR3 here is CASSDLGMDRDSYEQYF. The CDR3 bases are TGTGCCAGCAGTGATTTGGGGATGGACAGGGACTCCTACGAGCAGTACTTC.

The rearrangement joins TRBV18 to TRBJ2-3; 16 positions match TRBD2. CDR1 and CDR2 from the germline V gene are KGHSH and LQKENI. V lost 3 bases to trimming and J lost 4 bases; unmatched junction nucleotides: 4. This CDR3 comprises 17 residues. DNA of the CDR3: TGTGCCAGCTCACCGGGACTAGCGGGGGGGCCAGCAGATACGCAGTATTTT. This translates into CASSPGLAGGPADTQYF.

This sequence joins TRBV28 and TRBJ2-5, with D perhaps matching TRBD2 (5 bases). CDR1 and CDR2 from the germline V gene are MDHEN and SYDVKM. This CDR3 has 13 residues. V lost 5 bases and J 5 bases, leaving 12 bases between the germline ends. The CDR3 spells CASSPLEEETQYF. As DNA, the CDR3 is TGTGCCAGCAGTCCCTTGGAGGAGGAGACCCAGTACTTC.

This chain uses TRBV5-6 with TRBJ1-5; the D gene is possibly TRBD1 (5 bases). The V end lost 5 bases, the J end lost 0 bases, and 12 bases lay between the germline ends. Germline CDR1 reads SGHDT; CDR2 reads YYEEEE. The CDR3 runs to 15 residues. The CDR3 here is CASSLQDRSNQPQHF. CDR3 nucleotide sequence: TGTGCCAGCAGTCTACAGGATCGTAGCAATCAGCCCCAGCATTTT.

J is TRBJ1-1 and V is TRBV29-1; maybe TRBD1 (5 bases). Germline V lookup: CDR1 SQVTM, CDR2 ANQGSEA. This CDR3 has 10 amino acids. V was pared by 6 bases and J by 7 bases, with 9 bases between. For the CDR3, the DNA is TGCAGCGTCAGGGATTATGAAGCTTTCTTT. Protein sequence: CSVRDYEAFF.

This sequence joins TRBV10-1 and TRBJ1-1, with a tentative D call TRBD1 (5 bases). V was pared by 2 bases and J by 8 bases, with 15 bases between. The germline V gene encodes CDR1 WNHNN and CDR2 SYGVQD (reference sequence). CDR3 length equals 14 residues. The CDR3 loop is CASSEAGGSGEAFF. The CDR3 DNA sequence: TGCGCCAGCAGTGAGGCCGGGGGGTCCGGGGAAGCTTTCTTT.